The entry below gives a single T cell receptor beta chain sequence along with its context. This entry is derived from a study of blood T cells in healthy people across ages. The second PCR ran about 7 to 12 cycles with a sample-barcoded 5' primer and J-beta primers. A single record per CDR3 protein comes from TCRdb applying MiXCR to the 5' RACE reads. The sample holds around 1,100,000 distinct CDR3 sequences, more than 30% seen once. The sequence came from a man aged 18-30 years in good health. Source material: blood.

The CDR3 nucleotides read TGTGCCAGCAGTGAAGAGAGCGTTGGCGAAAAACTGTTTTTT. It translates to CASSEESVGEKLFF. The V call is TRBV25-1, the J call TRBJ1-4; D not resolved. Looked up from germline, CDR1 is MGHDK and CDR2 is SYGVNS. Trimming shortened V by 2 bases and J by 8 bases, and 12 bases separated the two germline ends. CDR3 size: 14 residues.